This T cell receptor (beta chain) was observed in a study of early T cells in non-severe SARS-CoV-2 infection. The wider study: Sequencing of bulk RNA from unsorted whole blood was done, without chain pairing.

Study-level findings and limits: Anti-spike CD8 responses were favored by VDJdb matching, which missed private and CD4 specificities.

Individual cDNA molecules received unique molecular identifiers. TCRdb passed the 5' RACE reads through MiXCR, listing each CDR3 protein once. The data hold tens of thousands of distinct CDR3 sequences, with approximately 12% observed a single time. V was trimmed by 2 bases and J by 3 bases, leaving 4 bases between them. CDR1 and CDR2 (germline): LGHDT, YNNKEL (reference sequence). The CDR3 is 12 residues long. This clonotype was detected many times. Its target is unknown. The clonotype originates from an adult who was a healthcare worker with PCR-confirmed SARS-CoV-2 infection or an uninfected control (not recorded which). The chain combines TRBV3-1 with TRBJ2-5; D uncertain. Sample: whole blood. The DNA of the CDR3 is TGTGCCAGCAGCCAACGAGAAGAGACCCAGTACTTC. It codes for CASSQREETQYF.